This T cell receptor (beta chain) was documented in a study of control samples from healthy donors and cancer patients. Only in-frame clones appear in the TCRdb table, and some are missing; sequencing was by immunoSEQ multiplex PCR. This table holds around 160,000 clones, more than 85% found once. The V gene's germline CDR1 is SGHRS and CDR2 YFSETQ. The CDR3 loop spans 14 amino acids. V was cut by 0 bases and J by 5 bases, with 11 bases left in between. This TCR was sampled from a man between 18 and 29 years old in good health. The rearrangement uses TRBV5-1 and TRBJ2-5, with unresolved D. The source material was blood. In DNA form, the CDR3 reads TGCGCCAGCAGCTTGGTATCAAGGGCGGAGACCCAGTACTTC. The encoded protein is CASSLVSRAETQYF. The full variable domain, rest sourced from reference TRBV5-1 and TRBJ2-5, is KAGVTQTPRYLIKTRGQQVTLSCSPISGHRSVSWYQQTPGQGLQFLFEYFSETQRNKGNFPGRFSGRQFSNSRSEMNVSTLELGDSALYLCASSLVSRAETQYFGPGTRLLVL.